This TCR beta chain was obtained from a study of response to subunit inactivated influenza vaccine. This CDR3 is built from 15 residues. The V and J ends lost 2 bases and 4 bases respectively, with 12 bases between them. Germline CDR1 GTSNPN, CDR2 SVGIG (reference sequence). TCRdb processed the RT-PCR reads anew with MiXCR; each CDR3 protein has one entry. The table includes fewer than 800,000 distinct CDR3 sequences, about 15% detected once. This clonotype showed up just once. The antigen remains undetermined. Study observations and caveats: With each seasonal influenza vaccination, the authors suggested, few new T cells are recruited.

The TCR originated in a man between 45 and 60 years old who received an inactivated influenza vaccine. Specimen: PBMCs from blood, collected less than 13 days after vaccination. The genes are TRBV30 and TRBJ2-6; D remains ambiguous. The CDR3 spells CAWSSPGIGANVLTF. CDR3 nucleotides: TGTGCCTGGAGTTCGCCGGGTATAGGGGCCAACGTCCTGACTTTC.